This T cell receptor beta chain was sequenced for a study of blood T cell repertoires in COVID-19. Study-wide context: The United States, Italy and Spain were the sources of the acute and convalescent COVID-19 samples. PBMCs, B-cell-depleted T cells, or T cells provided the cDNA or gDNA that made up the material.

In the authors' methods: Amplification of reference gene primers provided the estimated nucleated cell counts. Here immunoSEQ multiplex PCR was the method, and the copy in TCRdb shows in-frame clones only, minus some. From that table come the V and J calls and clone size; the DNA was used to work out D and trimming. This sample has 200,000 to 250,000 clones, with approximately 83% found just once. V lost 1 base, J lost 5 bases, and 5 bases lay in between. Germline CDR1 LGHNA, CDR2 YNFKEQ. CDR3 length: 13 amino acids. The J gene is TRBJ2-2, the V gene TRBV4-2; D call uncertain. The source of this sequence is a woman aged 55-75 years with acute or convalescent COVID-19. Input material: peripheral blood. CDR3 DNA sequence: TGTGCCAGCAGCCAAGGCGGAACCGGGGAGCTGTTTTTT. Translating it yields CASSQGGTGELFF.